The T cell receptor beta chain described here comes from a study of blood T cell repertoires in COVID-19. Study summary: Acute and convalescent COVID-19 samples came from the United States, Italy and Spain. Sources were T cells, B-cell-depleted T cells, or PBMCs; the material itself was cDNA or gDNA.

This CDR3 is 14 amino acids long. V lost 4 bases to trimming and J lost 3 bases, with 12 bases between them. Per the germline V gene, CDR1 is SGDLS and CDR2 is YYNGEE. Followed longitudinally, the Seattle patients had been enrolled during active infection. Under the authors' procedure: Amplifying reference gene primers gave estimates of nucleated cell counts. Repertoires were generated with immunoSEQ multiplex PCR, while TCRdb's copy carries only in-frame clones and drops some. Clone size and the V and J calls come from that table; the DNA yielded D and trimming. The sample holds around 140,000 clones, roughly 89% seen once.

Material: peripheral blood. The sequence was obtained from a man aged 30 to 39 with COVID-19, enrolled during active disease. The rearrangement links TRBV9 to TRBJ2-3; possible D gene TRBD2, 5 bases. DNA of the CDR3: TGTGCCAGCAGCCTGACCGGGGTAACAGATACGCAGTATTTT. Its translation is CASSLTGVTDTQYF.